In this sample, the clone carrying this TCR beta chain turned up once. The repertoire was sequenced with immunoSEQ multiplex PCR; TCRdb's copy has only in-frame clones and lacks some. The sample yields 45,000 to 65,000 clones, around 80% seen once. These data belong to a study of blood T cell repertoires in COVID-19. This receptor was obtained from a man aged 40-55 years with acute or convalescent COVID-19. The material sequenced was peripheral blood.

The CDR3 protein is CASSLGRDSYEQYF. The DNA of the CDR3 is TGTGCCAGCAGCCTCGGACGGGACTCCTACGAGCAGTACTTC. V is TRBV7-8 and J is TRBJ2-7, with a weak D call TRBD2 (5 bases). The CDR3 loop spans 14 amino acids. The germline V and J ends were trimmed by 5 bases and 0 bases, with 11 bases remaining between them. Germline V gives CDR1 SGHVS, CDR2 FQNEAQ.